This T cell receptor beta chain was found in a study of CD8 T cells in ankylosing spondylitis. CDR1 and CDR2 (germline): DFQATT, SNEGSKA (reference sequence). The CDR3 sequence is 17 residues long. Deletions cut 5 bases from V and 1 base from J, with 23 bases between. Via MiXCR, TCRdb re-called the 5' RACE reads, giving one row per CDR3 protein. This sample carries about 150,000 distinct CDR3 sequences, 40% to 50% of them seen once, and the ten largest clones take around 15%. The study, taken as a whole, reports: Before this, some motif variants had been reported in reactive arthritis synovial fluid and blood. In peripheral blood, disease-linked CD8+ clones occurred at relatively low frequencies. Significantly higher representation of disease-linked clones was reported for matched ankylosing spondylitis synovial fluid.

As concerns this clonotype: Its matching antigen is unknown.

The receptor comes from a male donor with ankylosing spondylitis. Sequencing input: synovial fluid, either unsorted or a sorted T cell fraction (not recorded which). The chain combines TRBV20-1 with TRBJ1-2; tentative D call: TRBD1 (6 bases). The CDR3 spells CSAGPTPTDSFNYGYTF. The CDR3 nucleotides are TGCAGTGCTGGCCCCACCCCGACGGACAGTTTTAACTATGGCTACACCTTC.